This T cell receptor (beta chain) came from a study of shared T cell receptors in the human thymus (dated by TCRdb to 2020 to 2022). In the study overall: The study investigated the way shared, self-reactive T-cell receptor alpha chains are produced in the human thymus.

V and J lose 7 bases and 8 bases, and a span of 21 bases separates them. From cysteine to phenylalanine, the CDR3 is 15 amino acids long. Kept here is only the CDR3 DNA, which spans 45 bases and is read in frame from base 1. Reading the germline V gene gives CDR1 LGHNT and CDR2 FRNRAP. The library was obtained by the immunoSEQ multiplex PCR assay. TCRdb's version of the immuneACCESS table is confined to in-frame rearrangements and falls short of the full clone set. An unresolved V gene accounts for under half of the shortfall where checked; the remainder is of unknown origin. The sample table contains hundreds of thousands of clones; only one count was recorded for over 75% of them. Roughly 0.0097% of the sample is held by the ten biggest clonotypes. About this clone: Its specific antigen is unknown. Base qualities are not at hand, and no much larger clone is one base apart.

Separately, the same data were catalogued under a study of human thymus T cells. The second paper states: In Finland, the donors were immunologically healthy infants who were having open corrective cardiac surgery for congenital heart defects. Thymus tissue was obtained as surgical resects removed during corrective cardiac surgery. Biased V and J gene segment usage appeared to be present in both thymic and peripheral blood repertoires. Highly overlapping thymic TCR repertoires among unrelated individuals were reported in the related research. TCR alpha and beta repertoires from about 8 infant thymus samples and a few related peripheral blood samples were characterized in the study. The cohort included about 6 male and a couple of female infants, with donor ages spanning 7 to 244 days. Thymocytes were mechanically released from the tissue and were stored as pellets of 10-30 million cells at -70 degrees C. A QIAsymphony instrument was used to extract genomic DNA from the frozen cell pellets. Using the immunoSEQ multiplex PCR assay, the TCRB and TCRAD loci were amplified from a standardized quantity of quality-controlled genomic DNA. The V(D)J region was spanned by amplicons of a length sufficient to cover the CDR3 and to identify V and J genes. The commercial immunoSEQ service was used to sequence amplicons on an Illumina platform. Primer bias and sequencing errors were corrected using previously described methods, and TCRAD and TCRB definitions followed the IMGT database. Repertoires were analysed with immunoSEQ Analyzer 3.0 and VDJTools, covering basic statistics, V/J segment usage, diversity estimates, rarefaction and pairwise overlap. To estimate diversity, the Chao1, ChaoE, Efron-Thisted, Shannon and inverse Simpson indices were applied, and diversity was also estimated on datasets down-sampled to the smallest sample. Repertoire overlap was assessed by strict matching of CDR3 nucleotide sequence, V gene and J gene, and clustering was done by Jaccard-based multidimensional scaling. On average, roughly 800,000 unique TCRB clonotypes were obtained from thymus samples, compared with about 84,000 from blood samples.

The sequence was collected from a boy under two years old with a congenital heart defect. Donor details come from another sample of the same person, matched by shared clones. In this chain, TRBV12-5 is recombined with TRBJ2-1; the D gene is possibly TRBD2, with 5 bases matching. Material for sequencing was thymocytes. The DNA sequence is given as TGTGCTAGTGCCCGATCAGGAACTAGTAGGTATGAGCAGTTCTTC. Protein translation: CASARSGTSRYEQFF.